The text below deals with one T cell receptor beta chain. Its antigen is still unknown. This record belongs to a study of beta chain features in type 1 diabetes. General study results and limits: More deletions and fewer insertions at VDJ junctions were found in patients with type 1 diabetes. Sampled from patients, naive, central memory and Treg TCRB repertoires appeared more similar than those sampled from healthy donors.

By way of CD45RO/CCR7/CD25/CD127/CD95/CD27, the CD4+ regulatory, stem cell-like memory, central memory and naive cells were sorted. The authors obtained over 95% purity in all sorted populations. The study reverse transcribed the entire isolated RNA, so it sequenced expressed TCRB transcripts. TCRdb keeps only in-frame clones here, not all; method: immunoSEQ multiplex PCR. The top ten clones hold 0.65% of a sample with some 150,000 clones, about 9.7% of them seen once. V lost 6 bases and J lost 5, with 8 bases in between. The germline CDR1 and CDR2 sequences are MNHEY and SVGAGI. The CDR3 runs 11 residues.

The sequencing input was central memory CD4+ T cells from blood. The receptor was isolated from a woman aged 40 to 50 in good health. This chain links TRBV6-5 with TRBJ2-7; unclear D gene. CDR3 nucleotide sequence: TGTGCCAGCAGGGTCAGAAACGAGCAGTACTTC. Its protein product is CASRVRNEQYF.